This T cell receptor beta chain was sequenced for a study of cytomegalovirus exposure and HLA in healthy donors. Overall study results and limits: Among donors in an Asian-associated ancestry cluster, a later analysis reportedly found fewer N-insertions than the roughly 670-donor mean. 164 TCR beta chains were listed as cytomegalovirus-associated. Most TCR beta V segments were productive about 87% or about 30% of the time in an earlier analysis.

About this clone itself: Antigen unknown.

Germline V gene sequence: CDR1 MDHEN, CDR2 SYDVKM. This CDR3 is built from 16 residues. Trimming removed 6 bases from V and 6 bases from J; junction bases left unmatched: 12. PCR involved 60 Vbeta and 13 Jbeta primers. Measured with immunoSEQ multiplex PCR; TCRdb has only the in-frame clones, and not every one. In the table there are around 180,000 clones, 70% to 90% of which are singletons. This sequence joins TRBV28 and TRBJ1-1, with 11 bases aligning to TRBD1. The sequenced sample was PBMCs. The source is a male donor in good health and CMV-seronegative. The CDR3 region has the DNA TGTGCCAGCAGGGACGGGGACAGGGGGTTCTGGGCTGAAGCTTTCTTT. It translates to CASRDGDRGFWAEAFF. Combining the CDR3 with reference TRBV28 and TRBJ1-1 gives the whole variable domain DVKVTQSSRYLVKRTGEKVFLECVQDMDHENMFWYRQDPGLGLRLIYFSYDVKMKEKGDIPEGYSVSREKKERFSLILESASTNQTSMYLCASRDGDRGFWAEAFFGQGTRLTVV.